These 7 T cell receptor beta chains came from one sample sequenced in a study of OX40 agonist ivuxolimab in advanced cancers. TCRdb's table, derived via immunoSEQ multiplex PCR, lists solely in-frame clones and lacks some. The data hold 65,000 to 85,000 clones, with more than 70% observed a single time. The source was CD4+ or CD8+ T cells sorted from blood, collected in a trial of the OX40 agonist ivuxolimab. These receptors all come from an adult with an advanced solid tumor such as melanoma, head and neck, liver or kidney cancer.

The V and J genes are TRBV19 and TRBJ2-3; TRBD1 aligns across 7 bases. After removal of 7 bases from V and 2 bases from J, the junction contained 3 bases not matched to a gene. The CDR3 length is 13 residues. Germline assignment: CDR1 LNHDA and CDR2 SQIVND (reference sequence). This CDR3 reads CASKDRNTDTQYF. The CDR3 DNA reads TGTGCCAGTAAGGACAGGAACACAGATACGCAGTATTTT.

The CDR3 spells CASSFLDGYYEQYF. The CDR3 nucleotides are TGTGCCAGCAGTTTCTTAGATGGTTACTACGAGCAGTACTTC. The chain uses TRBV28 and TRBJ2-7; D remains unclear. Between the trimmed V and J ends, which lost 3 bases and 3 bases, there was a span of 12 bases. This CDR3 contains 14 residues. Germline V gene lookup returns CDR1 MDHEN and CDR2 SYDVKM.

The chain's CDR3 is CASSLEWELNTGELFF. In DNA, the CDR3 is TGTGCCAGCAGCTTAGAGTGGGAACTTAACACCGGGGAGCTGTTTTTT. V gene TRBV7-9 combines with J gene TRBJ2-2; D ambiguous. There are 16 residues in the CDR3. Germline CDR1 reads SEHNR; CDR2 reads FQNEAQ (reference sequence). Trimming removed 1 base from V and 2 bases from J, with 11 bases in between.

The chain joins TRBV9 to TRBJ1-2; D remains ambiguous. V was pared by 0 bases and J by 5 bases, with 14 bases between. The CDR3 has 15 residues. The germline gives CDR1 SGDLS, CDR2 YYNGEE. The CDR3 nucleotides are TGTGCCAGCAGCGTAGAGGACGCCCGAGGGTATGGCTACACCTTC. It is translated as CASSVEDARGYGYTF.

The chain is built from TRBV5-1 and TRBJ2-3; D not resolved. The CDR3 runs to 16 residues. Germline V gives CDR1 SGHRS, CDR2 YFSETQ. V was pared by 0 bases and J by 2 bases, with 13 bases between. The chain's CDR3 is CASSLGTAPITDTQYF. For the CDR3, the DNA is TGCGCCAGCAGCTTGGGAACAGCGCCTATCACAGATACGCAGTATTTT. The whole variable domain, filled in from reference TRBV5-1 and TRBJ2-3, reads KAGVTQTPRYLIKTRGQQVTLSCSPISGHRSVSWYQQTPGQGLQFLFEYFSETQRNKGNFPGRFSGRQFSNSRSEMNVSTLELGDSALYLCASSLGTAPITDTQYFGPGTRLTVL.

The chain links TRBV14 to TRBJ2-7, with D unclear. The CDR3 sequence is 15 residues long. Germline-derived CDR1 and CDR2 are SGHDN and FVKESK. The ends were cut back, 2 bases at V and 7 bases at J, with 18 bases in the middle. The CDR3: CASSQQLVATGEQYF. The CDR3 coding sequence is TGTGCCAGCAGCCAACAATTGGTCGCTACTGGTGAGCAGTACTTC.

The CDR3 region is CASSVPYRDRGPYEQYF. CDR3 coding DNA: TGTGCCAGCAGCGTCCCCTACCGGGACAGGGGCCCCTACGAGCAGTACTTC. The chain employs TRBV9 and TRBJ2-7; 10 nucleotides match TRBD1. This CDR3 comprises 17 residues. Per the germline V gene, CDR1 is SGDLS and CDR2 is YYNGEE. The J segment lost 2 bases and the V segment lost 2 bases, leaving 10 bases of the junction unmatched.